This TCR beta chain was found in a study of T cell repertoires in cytomegalovirus infection. TCRdb analysed the reads with MiXCR anew, one entry per CDR3 protein. The sample lists a few hundred thousand distinct CDR3 sequences, around a quarter occurring once. Germline CDR1 reads MGHRA; CDR2 reads YSYEKL. V lost 0 bases and J lost 7, with 10 bases in between. This CDR3 comprises 14 residues. The rearrangement joins TRBV4-1 to TRBJ2-1; D call uncertain. The sample comprised PBMCs. The receptor's source is a human donor in good health (CMV status not recorded). Some clones in this sample may be carry-over from other donors' samples. CDR3 sequence (DNA): TGCGCCAGCAGCCAAGATGGCCTGGGGAATGAGCAGTTCTTC. This encodes CASSQDGLGNEQFF.